This TCR beta chain originates from a study of vaccination and CD4 T cells after COVID-19. Study-level background: The cells were exposed to overlapping spike peptides originating from SARS-CoV-2, HCoV-NL63, HCoV-OC43 and HCoV-229E for stimulation.

The Oncomine TCR Beta short-read assay was what sequenced the DNA obtained from cultured CD4+ T cells. TCRdb passed the PCR reads through MiXCR, listing each CDR3 protein once. The sample includes around 3,600 distinct CDR3 sequences, roughly 37% seen only once; the top ten take around 31%. Trimming removed 0 bases at V and 4 bases at J, with 13 bases between. Germline V gives CDR1 SGDLS, CDR2 YYNGEE. The CDR3 spans 15 residues. Indicated treatment: approximately nine-day PBMC culture with coronavirus spike peptide pools or control peptides (ViraFEST assay). PCR tests turned positive between March and December 2020, before US Alpha, Beta and Delta variants. The culture of two million PBMCs per well included approximately 9.3 IU/ml IL-2 and about 9.9 ug/ml peptide pools. This clonotype qualifies as medium-sized. Its antigen is undetermined.

This chain connects TRBV9 to TRBJ1-2, with D possibly TRBD1 on 5 matching bases. The sequenced sample was CD4+ T cells from blood, cultured in vitro. The sequence was collected from a human donor who had recovered from COVID-19. CDR3 protein: CASSVEEGLGYGYTF. As DNA, the CDR3 is TGTGCCAGCAGCGTAGAAGAGGGGCTGGGCTATGGCTACACCTTC.